This T cell receptor beta chain was recovered during a study of blood T cell repertoires in COVID-19. Libraries were prepared by immunoSEQ multiplex PCR; TCRdb keeps only in-frame clonotypes and omits some of them. Of over 250,000 clones listed, 88% were seen once; the top ten hold around 0.99%. The material sequenced was peripheral blood. The source of this sequence is a middle-aged woman who had recovered from COVID-19.

The CDR3 DNA follows: TGTGCCAGCAGTTACTCCTCGACAAGCCCGAACACTGAAGCTTTCTTT. Protein: CASSYSSTSPNTEAFF. The J gene is TRBJ1-1, the V gene TRBV6-5; D remains unclear. The germline V and J ends were trimmed by 0 bases and 1 base, with 12 bases remaining between them. The CDR3 totals 16 residues. Germline CDR1 MNHEY, CDR2 SVGAGI.